This TCR beta chain comes out of a study of identifying expanded T cells in peripheral blood. Study-wide points: Across healthy donors, higher total template counts meant significantly greater roughly 2-week count variance. Over approximately two and four weeks, about 16.4 and 19 clones changed, versus approximately 1.2 between replicates.

TCRdb's table, derived via immunoSEQ multiplex PCR, lists solely in-frame clones and lacks some. The profile shows 90,000 to 100,000 clones, 85% to 90% of them singletons. Germline CDR1 reads GTSNPN; CDR2 reads SVGIG (reference sequence). The ends were cut back, 2 bases at V and 0 bases at J, with 23 bases in the middle. The CDR3 is 19 amino acids. On this clone: Antigen: not known.

No infections or other immune events were documented during collection. What was sequenced was blood. This chain connects TRBV30 to TRBJ1-3; TRBD1 might be the D (5 bases). The receptor was isolated from a person between 18 and 75 years old in good health. CDR3 amino acids: CAWSHPTGVWWNSGNTIYF. DNA for the CDR3: TGTGCCTGGAGTCATCCTACGGGGGTCTGGTGGAACTCTGGAAACACCATATATTTT.